These 8 T cell receptor beta chains came from one sample sequenced in a study of T cells in Graves' hyperthyroidism and ophthalmopathy. Using RNA transcripts as the source, TCR beta CDR3 regions were amplified. TCR CDR3 regions were first amplified by RT-PCR with HTBI primers. TCRdb re-analysed the multiplex PCR reads in MiXCR, keeping a single row per CDR3 protein. This table has approximately 640,000 distinct CDR3 sequences, around 16% appearing once. The sample taken for sequencing was blood. The receptors shown here come from a man in his fifties or sixties with Graves' hyperthyroidism.

This clonotype was seen at least ten times. The chain recombines TRBV2 with TRBJ2-4; D not resolved. CDR3 length: 14 amino acids. Germline CDR1 is SNHLY and CDR2 is FYNNEI. Trimming took 8 bases from V and 6 from J, leaving 17 bases between them. This chain's CDR3 is CASSVPRHLNIQYF. The CDR3 bases are TGTGCCAGCTCAGTTCCACGACACCTAAACATTCAGTACTTC.

This clonotype was counted many times. The V gene is TRBV12-3 or TRBV12-4, the J gene TRBJ1-1, with 7 bases aligning to TRBD1. The CDR3 contains 14 residues. V was clipped by 5 bases and J by 3 bases; unmatched bases: 6. CDR3 bases: TGTGCCAGCAGTCCCACAGGGGTCTACACTGAAGCTTTCTTT. The encoded protein is CASSPTGVYTEAFF.

In its sample, this clonotype was seen many times. V and J are TRBV20-1 and TRBJ2-7, with TRBD2 matching 7 bases. This CDR3 comprises 15 residues. Germline CDR1 reads DFQATT; CDR2 reads SNEGSKA (reference sequence). V shed 2 bases, J shed 2 bases, and the junction held 9 bases outside the gene matches. The CDR3, as DNA: TGCAGTGCTAGAAAACTTGAGCGGGGCACCTACGAGCAGTACTTC. It specifies CSARKLERGTYEQYF.

In its sample, this clonotype was seen a few times. The CDR3: CSARGTSARSYNEQFF. As DNA, the CDR3 is TGCAGTGCTAGGGGGACTAGCGCCCGCTCCTACAATGAGCAGTTCTTC. This chain connects TRBV20-1 to TRBJ2-1; 10 bases are a match to TRBD2. The germline V gene encodes CDR1 DFQATT and CDR2 SNEGSKA (reference sequence). The CDR3 consists of 16 residues. Losses at the gene ends were 3 bases for V and 0 bases for J; bases not matched to a gene: 5.

The chain carries TRBV20-1 and TRBJ2-1; a possible D gene is TRBD1 (5 bases). The CDR3 covers 16 residues. Trimming shortened V by 0 bases and J by 8 bases, and 20 bases separated the two germline ends. Per germline, CDR1 DFQATT and CDR2 SNEGSKA (reference sequence). The DNA of the CDR3 is TGCAGTGCTAGAGACTACAGGAACCCATCTATTCATGAGCAGTTCTTC. Amino acid sequence: CSARDYRNPSIHEQFF.

This clonotype was seen only a few times. The J gene is TRBJ1-4, the V gene TRBV6-1, with a weak D call TRBD1 (6 bases). The CDR3 loop spans 15 amino acids. Trimming removed 4 bases at V and 10 bases at J, with 19 bases between. Germline V gene data show CDR1 as MNHNS and CDR2 as SASEGT. CDR3 sequence: CASSVDSVYAGKLFF. The CDR3 bases are TGTGCCAGCAGTGTGGACAGTGTCTACGCGGGAAAACTGTTTTTT.

CDR3 DNA: TGTGCCAGCAGTCCGATTGGGACAGGGAACAATCAGCCCCAGCATTTT. It is translated as CASSPIGTGNNQPQHF. The chain joins TRBV27 to TRBJ1-5; 9 nucleotides agree with TRBD1. Losses at the gene ends were 5 bases for V and 3 bases for J; bases not matched to a gene: 8. The CDR3 runs to 16 residues. CDR1 and CDR2 (germline): MNHEY, SMNVEV (reference sequence).

V usage is TRBV28 and J usage is TRBJ2-3, with 8 bases lining up with TRBD1. Germline assignment: CDR1 MDHEN and CDR2 SYDVKM. Trimming removed 8 bases from V and 0 bases from J; junction bases left unmatched: 4. CDR3 size: 14 residues. This chain's CDR3 is CASGQGYSTDTQYF. The CDR3 coding sequence is TGTGCCAGCGGACAGGGATATAGCACAGATACGCAGTATTTT. The variable domain in full, with the rest retrieved from reference TRBV28 and TRBJ2-3, is DVKVTQSSRYLVKRTGEKVFLECVQDMDHENMFWYRQDPGLGLRLIYFSYDVKMKEKGDIPEGYSVSREKKERFSLILESASTNQTSMYLCASGQGYSTDTQYFGPGTRLTVL.